The rows below give T cell receptor beta chains drawn from one sample of a study of T cell repertoires in cytomegalovirus infection. TCRdb analysed the reads with MiXCR anew, one entry per CDR3 protein. The data contain fewer than 900,000 distinct CDR3 sequences, around 29% of them singletons. The antigens of these receptors remain unknown. The source material was cultured CD8+ T cells from PBMCs, sampled from culture after CMV antigen stimulation. The receptor source for this set is a human donor in good health (CMV status not recorded). Some clones in this sample may be carry-over from other donors' samples. Each CDR3 is given with its conserved first and last residue. D genes are given only for firm matches. Part of the rows lack a size; the others show once, few, many or a class for expanded clones.

V gene	CDR3 length	D gene	clone size	J gene	CDR3 protein	CDR3 DNA
TRBV7-6	12	.	few	TRBJ1-1	CASVLTRDEAFF	TGTGCCAGCGTCCTTACCCGGGATGAAGCTTTCTTT
TRBV28	17	.	.	TRBJ2-2	CASSFPAGTTNTGELFF	TGTGCCAGCAGCTTCCCAGCCGGGACAACGAACACCGGGGAGCTGTTTTTT
TRBV12-3/TRBV12-4	15	TRBD1	.	TRBJ2-4	CASSTPDRAANIQYF	TGTGCCAGCAGTACGCCGGACAGGGCCGCAAACATTCAGTACTTC
TRBV12-3/TRBV12-4	16	.	.	TRBJ2-3	CASSRDTAGEADTQYF	TGTGCCAGCAGTCGCGACACGGCGGGCGAGGCAGATACGCAGTATTTT
TRBV20-1	16	TRBD1	few	TRBJ2-1	CSAREQGDISYNEQFF	TGCAGTGCTAGAGAACAGGGGGACATCTCCTACAATGAGCAGTTCTTC
TRBV19	15	.	few	TRBJ2-1	CASSIVGTLYNEQFF	TGTGCCAGTAGTATAGTGGGGACACTATACAATGAGCAGTTCTTC
TRBV2	15	TRBD1	.	TRBJ2-5	CASSDRDRGGETQYF	TGTGCCAGCAGTGACCGGGACAGGGGCGGAGAGACCCAGTACTTC
TRBV12-3/TRBV12-4	11	.	few	TRBJ2-1	CASRAEDEQFF	TGTGCCAGCAGGGCGGAGGATGAGCAGTTCTTC
TRBV2	17	.	few	TRBJ1-5	CASRKDMALGSNQPQHF	TGTGCCAGCAGAAAAGATATGGCATTAGGAAGCAATCAGCCCCAGCATTTT
TRBV7-6	19	.	few	TRBJ2-3	CASSLSPSAEGLSTDTQYF	TGTGCCAGCAGCTTAAGCCCCTCCGCGGAGGGACTTAGCACAGATACGCAGTATTTT
TRBV10-3	14	.	.	TRBJ1-3	CAIRDLISGNTIYF	TGTGCCATTCGGGACCTGATCTCTGGAAACACCATATATTTT
TRBV24-1	16	TRBD1	.	TRBJ2-2	CATSPGTGRNTGELFF	TGTGCCACCAGTCCTGGGACAGGGAGGAACACCGGGGAGCTGTTTTTT
TRBV29-1	12	.	.	TRBJ2-1	CSVEGWEGEQFF	TGCAGCGTTGAAGGATGGGAAGGTGAGCAGTTCTTC
TRBV27	15	.	few	TRBJ1-1	CASRIADAMNTEAFF	TGTGCCAGCAGAATTGCGGACGCGATGAACACTGAAGCTTTCTTT
TRBV7-2	11	.	many	TRBJ2-7	CASSNWYEQYF	TGTGCCAGCAGCAACTGGTACGAGCAGTACTTC
TRBV6-8	13	.	few	TRBJ1-2	CASSFTRNYGYTF	TGTGCCAGCAGTTTCACAAGGAACTATGGCTACACCTTC
TRBV6-5	17	.	.	TRBJ2-3	CASSSHLGTDITDTQYF	TGTGCCAGCAGTTCCCACTTGGGTACAGACATCACAGATACGCAGTATTTT
TRBV7-9	15	.	many	TRBJ2-1	CASSLVRSSYNEQFF	TGTGCCAGCAGCTTAGTACGAAGCTCCTACAATGAGCAGTTCTTC
TRBV12-3/TRBV12-4	15	.	.	TRBJ1-1	CASSPGDWRDTEAFF	TGTGCCAGCAGTCCGGGTGACTGGAGGGACACTGAAGCTTTCTTT
TRBV20-1	15	TRBD2	few	TRBJ2-1	CSARDPAGGPHEQFF	TGCAGTGCTAGAGATCCTGCGGGGGGGCCCCATGAGCAGTTCTTC
TRBV2	13	.	.	TRBJ2-5	CASSVSGVETQYF	TGTGCCAGCAGTGTTTCGGGAGTGGAGACCCAGTACTTC
TRBV24-1	16	.	once	TRBJ2-5	CATSGTDYFNQETQYF	TGTGCCACCTCCGGGACGGACTATTTCAACCAAGAGACCCAGTACTTC
TRBV19	14	TRBD1	.	TRBJ1-1	CASSWDRLNTEAFF	TGTGCCAGTAGTTGGGACAGGCTTAACACTGAAGCTTTCTTT
TRBV28	16	TRBD1	.	TRBJ2-1	CASSPDRARPYNEQFF	TGTGCCAGCAGTCCGGACAGGGCACGTCCGTACAATGAGCAGTTCTTC
TRBV5-4	15	.	many	TRBJ1-2	CASIGGGAGNYGYTF	TGTGCCAGCATCGGGGGGGGCGCAGGGAACTATGGCTACACCTTC
TRBV4-3	15	TRBD2	few	TRBJ2-5	CASSQERGGPETQYF	TGCGCCAGCAGCCAAGAGCGGGGGGGACCAGAGACCCAGTACTTC
TRBV4-1	16	.	.	TRBJ2-5	CASSPHPTDFQETQYF	TGCGCCAGCAGCCCCCACCCGACGGACTTCCAAGAGACCCAGTACTTC
TRBV4-3	15	TRBD1	.	TRBJ2-3	CASSQEDRATDTQYF	TGCGCCAGCAGCCAAGAGGACAGGGCTACAGATACGCAGTATTTT
TRBV7-9	16	.	few	TRBJ1-1	CASSPPTATMNTEAFF	TGTGCCAGCAGCCCGCCGACAGCAACCATGAACACTGAAGCTTTCTTT
TRBV2	13	.	.	TRBJ2-7	CASIFLGSYEQYF	TGTGCCAGCATTTTCCTGGGATCCTACGAGCAGTACTTC
TRBV5-1	18	TRBD1	.	TRBJ2-2	CASSLGQGYSSNTGELFF	TGCGCCAGCAGCTTGGGACAGGGGTATAGCTCGAACACCGGGGAGCTGTTTTTT
TRBV19	15	TRBD1	few	TRBJ1-1	CASSISTGAGAEAFF	TGTGCCAGTAGTATCTCTACAGGGGCGGGAGCTGAAGCTTTCTTT
TRBV19	16	TRBD1	.	TRBJ2-2	CASSILVRGPGGELFF	TGTGCCAGTAGTATATTGGTCAGGGGGCCCGGCGGGGAGCTGTTTTTT
TRBV7-2	15	TRBD2	many	TRBJ2-5	CASRSGREGTETQYF	TGTGCCAGCAGATCCGGGAGGGAAGGGACGGAGACCCAGTACTTC
TRBV5-4	16	TRBD1	.	TRBJ1-2	CASSLLQGEYIDGYTF	TGTGCCAGCAGCTTGCTCCAGGGGGAGTATATAGATGGCTACACCTTC
TRBV11-3	15	TRBD1	.	TRBJ2-1	CASSSTGEWHNEQFF	TGTGCCAGCAGCTCTACAGGGGAGTGGCACAATGAGCAGTTCTTC
TRBV19	13	.	few	TRBJ1-1	CASSMVWNTEAFF	TGTGCCAGTAGTATGGTGTGGAACACTGAAGCTTTCTTT
TRBV5-4	15	TRBD2	.	TRBJ2-5	CASSLVSGGQETQYF	TGTGCCAGCAGCTTGGTTAGCGGGGGTCAAGAGACCCAGTACTTC
TRBV29-1	14	TRBD1	.	TRBJ2-3	CSVRTGDYPDTQYF	TGCAGCGTGAGGACAGGGGATTACCCAGATACGCAGTATTTT
TRBV6-2/TRBV6-3	13	.	.	TRBJ1-5	CASSHRGNQPQHF	TGTGCCAGCAGCCACCGGGGCAATCAGCCCCAGCATTTT
TRBV20-1	20	TRBD1	.	TRBJ1-5	CSAKKRPGQGSRYSNQPQHF	TGCAGTGCTAAAAAAAGGCCCGGACAGGGCTCCCGGTATAGCAATCAGCCCCAGCATTTT
TRBV7-6	15	.	.	TRBJ2-7	CASTAEPLANYEQYF	TGTGCCAGCACCGCGGAACCCCTCGCCAACTACGAGCAGTACTTC
TRBV25-1	14	TRBD1	.	TRBJ1-4	CASSGSGQGVKLFF	TGTGCCAGCAGTGGATCGGGACAGGGGGTAAAACTGTTTTTT
TRBV28	18	.	.	TRBJ2-2	CASSPPGHAKLQTGELFF	TGTGCCAGCAGTCCACCGGGACACGCCAAATTACAGACCGGGGAGCTGTTTTTT
TRBV11-2	17	TRBD1	.	TRBJ2-2	CASSLALGQGRNGELFF	TGTGCCAGCAGCTTAGCACTGGGACAGGGTAGGAACGGGGAGCTGTTTTTT